The next 22 T cell receptor beta chains were all read from a single sample in a study of T-cell reconstitution after alpha-beta-depleted transplantation in children. Using unique molecular identifiers, the investigators prepared the TCRbeta library. Using its own MiXCR run on the PCR reads, TCRdb lists one record per CDR3 protein. The table includes roughly 500,000 distinct CDR3 sequences, 12% detected once. The sample in question was PBMCs from the stem cell graft donor, obtained from the stem cell graft. Every receptor here comes from a human donor who donated a stem cell graft to a child with combined immunodeficiency.

The sample holds a few counts of this clonotype. The chain combines TRBV15 with TRBJ1-5, with 8 bases that match TRBD1. V was pared by 5 bases and J by 5 bases, with 11 bases of the junction left unmatched. Germline CDR1 reads LNHNV; CDR2 reads YYDKDF (reference sequence). This CDR3 region has 16 residues. Here the CDR3 DNA reads TGTGCCACCAGCGGTAGTTCCAGGGGGCCTTATCAGCCCCAGCATTTT. It translates to CATSGSSRGPYQPQHF.

A remark on this clonotype: At one boundary the junction diverges from the germline segment, which might be a read error. The chain links TRBV4-2 to TRBJ2-3; D gene unclear. Germline V gene lookup returns CDR1 LGHNA and CDR2 YNFKEQ. The CDR3 is made up of 15 amino acids. The CDR3 sequence is CAGSQGSPDTDTQYF. The CDR3 DNA reads as TGTGCCGGCAGCCAAGGGTCTCCCGACACAGATACGCAGTATTTT.

The chain carries TRBV6-4 and TRBJ2-1; 8 bases line up with TRBD2. Germline V lookup: CDR1 MRHNA, CDR2 SNTAGT. V was pared by 6 bases and J by 8 bases, with 9 bases of the junction left unmatched. The CDR3 covers 14 residues. The CDR3 coding sequence is TGTGCCAGCAGCCGAGCGGGAGATGTGGATGAGCAGTTCTTC. Translation gives CASSRAGDVDEQFF.

This clonotype has just a few counts. CDR3 coding DNA: TGTGCCAGCAGCTTAGGCGGCGGGACAGGGGGGTACAATGAGCAGTTCTTC. Protein: CASSLGGGTGGYNEQFF. The chain uses TRBV7-2 and TRBJ2-1, with 11 bases identical to TRBD1. Unmatched junction bases numbered 6, after V lost 1 base and J lost 4 bases. Germline V gene data show CDR1 as SGHTA and CDR2 as FQGNSA. The CDR3 spans 17 residues.

This clonotype was seen ten or more times. CDR3 DNA: TGTGCCAGCAGGCCCAGACTAGCGGGAGGTTACAATGAGCAGTTCTTC. Its protein product is CASRPRLAGGYNEQFF. The chain is built from TRBV12-3 or TRBV12-4 and TRBJ2-1; TRBD2 aligns across 13 bases. J was trimmed by 4 bases and V by 6 bases; bases with no gene match: 6. The CDR3 is 16 amino acids.

The J gene is TRBJ1-2, the V gene TRBV12-3 or TRBV12-4, with unresolved D. The CDR3 is 12 residues long. V was pared by 3 bases and J by 2 bases, with 4 bases between. The CDR3 loop reads CASSFRNYGYTF. The CDR3 DNA reads TGTGCCAGCAGTTTTCGGAACTATGGCTACACCTTC.

This clonotype was observed at least ten times. The chain combines TRBV20-1 with TRBJ1-6, with TRBD1 matching over 10 bases. Germline V gene data show CDR1 as DFQATT and CDR2 as SNEGSKA (reference sequence). The CDR3 totals 16 residues. V trimming: 1 base; J trimming: 1 base; junction bases outside the gene matches: 1. CDR3 residues: CSARGQGASYNSPLHF. The CDR3 region has the DNA TGCAGTGCTAGAGGACAGGGGGCTTCCTATAATTCACCCCTCCACTTT.

The chain has TRBV11-2 and TRBJ2-1, with D perhaps matching TRBD1 (5 bases). This CDR3 has 18 amino acids. In germline, CDR1 is SGHAT, CDR2 FQNNGV. Between the trimmed V and J ends, which lost 4 bases and 3 bases, there was a span of 22 bases. The CDR3 reads CASSSRGRATPIYNEQFF. Written as DNA, the CDR3 is TGTGCCAGCAGCTCAAGGGGCCGTGCGACCCCGATCTACAATGAGCAGTTCTTC.

The V gene is TRBV7-3, the J gene TRBJ2-3, with 10 bases matching TRBD2. Unmatched junction bases numbered 5, after V lost 4 bases and J lost 4 bases. CDR1 is SGHTA, CDR2 FQGTGA, per germline. The CDR3 is 15 residues long. The CDR3 spells CASSSNGLAADTQYF. Here the CDR3 DNA reads TGTGCCAGCAGCTCTAATGGACTAGCGGCAGATACGCAGTATTTT.

This clonotype occurred many times. CDR3 protein: CSAATGWGQPQHF. CDR3 nucleotide sequence: TGCAGTGCTGCAACAGGGTGGGGTCAGCCCCAGCATTTT. The J gene is TRBJ1-5, the V gene TRBV20-1; a weak D match, TRBD1 (6 bases). The CDR3 runs to 13 residues. Between the trimmed V and J ends, which lost 5 bases and 6 bases, there was a span of 14 bases. Germline V gene sequence: CDR1 DFQATT, CDR2 SNEGSKA (reference sequence).

The chain combines TRBV12-3 or TRBV12-4 with TRBJ2-2, with 11 bases that match TRBD1. There are 18 residues in the CDR3. Trimming cost V 7 bases and J 5 bases; bases outside gene matches: 15. The CDR3 spells CASISSGQGAGLTGELFF. CDR3 coding DNA: TGTGCCAGCATCTCCTCAGGACAGGGGGCGGGATTGACCGGGGAGCTGTTTTTT.

This clonotype was counted between two and nine times. V and J are TRBV3-1 and TRBJ2-2, with D possibly being TRBD1 (6 bases). The CDR3 totals 15 residues. Germline loops: CDR1 LGHDT, CDR2 YNNKEL (reference sequence). V was clipped by 5 bases and J by 4 bases, with 14 bases between them. CDR3 amino acids: CASSSRGPGTGELFF. CDR3 bases: TGTGCCAGCAGCTCCAGGGGTCCGGGCACCGGGGAGCTGTTTTTT.

With respect to this clonotype: This may be a read error, as it is one base from a much larger clone. Lacking the conserved final phenylalanine or tryptophan, this CDR3 likely reflects a read error. The genes are TRBV27 and TRBJ1-4; D may be TRBD1 (5 bases). CDR3 length: 16 residues. Trimming cost V 5 bases and J 3 bases, with 16 bases left between them. Germline CDR1 and CDR2: MNHEY and SMNVEV (reference sequence). The CDR3 bases are TGTGCCAGCAGTCCCTATAGAGAAGGGGCTAATGAAAAACTGTTTTCT. Residues: CASSPYREGANEKLFS.

V and J are TRBV7-2 and TRBJ2-5, with D possibly matching TRBD2 (7 bases). Germline loops: CDR1 SGHTA, CDR2 FQGNSA. The length of the CDR3 is 15 residues. Trimming removed 5 bases from V and 5 bases from J, with 18 bases in between. The CDR3 is CASSPGLGGGETQYF. The CDR3 DNA is TGTGCCAGCAGCCCAGGACTAGGGGGGGGGGAGACCCAGTACTTC.

This clonotype was seen once. This may be a read error: a much more frequent sequence differs by one nucleotide. The V and J genes are TRBV9 and TRBJ2-3; 9 nucleotides agree with TRBD2. The V gene's germline CDR1 is SGDLS and CDR2 YYNGEE. CDR3 length: 17 residues. V shed 4 bases and J 2 bases; nucleotides not matched to a gene: 11. This chain's CDR3 is CASSSECLAGPTDTQYF. The CDR3, as DNA: TGTGCCAGCAGCTCAGAGTGCCTAGCGGGGCCCACAGATACGCAGTATTTT.

This clonotype was seen more than once but under ten times. The chain couples TRBV19 to TRBJ2-1; D tentatively reads TRBD1 or TRBD2 (5 bases each). The CDR3 length is 14 residues. V gave up 5 bases and J gave up 8 bases, with 16 bases separating them. Germline CDR1 is LNHDA and CDR2 is SQIVND (reference sequence). CDR3 nucleotides: TGTGCCAGTAGTTCGGGACCCCTGGGGGATGAGCAGTTCTTC. Protein: CASSSGPLGDEQFF.

V gene TRBV27 combines with J gene TRBJ2-2; D is perhaps TRBD1 or TRBD2 (5 bases each). Between the trimmed V and J ends, which lost 3 bases and 4 bases, there was a span of 9 bases. The germline V gene has CDR1 MNHEY and CDR2 SMNVEV (reference sequence). The CDR3 sequence is 14 residues long. In DNA form, the CDR3 reads TGTGCCAGCAGTTTTTCAGGGAGCACCGGGGAGCTGTTTTTT. Amino acids: CASSFSGSTGELFF.

Many counts were recorded for this clonotype. This chain connects TRBV20-1 to TRBJ2-3, with 9 bases matching TRBD2. The length of the CDR3 is 16 residues. The V gene's germline CDR1 is DFQATT and CDR2 SNEGSKA (reference sequence). V was pared by 1 base and J by 3 bases, with 8 bases of the junction left unmatched. The CDR3: CSARGGRGGQTDTQYF. CDR3 in DNA: TGCAGTGCTAGAGGGGGGCGGGGGGGCCAGACAGATACGCAGTATTTT.

This clonotype has a count of ten or more. The chain links TRBV20-1 to TRBJ2-7; D gene unclear. Trimming removed 0 bases from V and 4 bases from J, with 13 bases in between. The CDR3 is 14 amino acids. The germline CDR1 and CDR2 sequences are DFQATT and SNEGSKA (reference sequence). The CDR3 bases are TGCAGTGCTAGAGATCTGGGTGGCAGATACGAGCAGTACTTC. This codes for CSARDLGGRYEQYF.

This clonotype appeared many times. V and J are TRBV20-1 and TRBJ2-5; 13 bases line up with TRBD2. This CDR3 contains 18 residues. The germline gives CDR1 DFQATT, CDR2 SNEGSKA (reference sequence). V shed 0 bases and J 2 bases; nucleotides not matched to a gene: 9. The CDR3 sequence is CSARDLRLAGGVQETQYF. CDR3 DNA: TGCAGTGCTAGAGATCTCAGACTAGCGGGGGGTGTGCAAGAGACCCAGTACTTC.

This clonotype turned up a few times. The V call is TRBV4-3, the J call TRBJ2-7; 8 bases fit TRBD1. V lost 4 bases to trimming and J lost 2 bases; unmatched junction nucleotides: 10. CDR1 and CDR2 (germline): LGHNA, YSLEER. The CDR3 covers 16 residues. The CDR3 region is CASSPPITGGPYEQYF. In DNA, the CDR3 is TGCGCCAGCAGCCCCCCGATAACAGGGGGGCCCTACGAGCAGTACTTC.

This chain connects TRBV7-9 to TRBJ2-1, with 14 bases identical to TRBD2. Germline CDR1 is SEHNR and CDR2 is FQNEAQ (reference sequence). V was pared by 4 bases and J by 2 bases, with 4 bases of the junction left unmatched. The CDR3 runs to 17 residues. The CDR3 region has the DNA TGTGCCAGCAGCTCGACTAGCGGGGGGGCGGCCTACAATGAGCAGTTCTTC. The encoded protein is CASSSTSGGAAYNEQFF.